These 4 T cell receptor beta chains were all obtained from the same sample, sequenced in a study of cytomegalovirus exposure and HLA in healthy donors. The study ran its PCR with 60 Vbeta and 13 Jbeta primers. Generated by immunoSEQ multiplex PCR, the TCRdb table keeps only in-frame clones and is missing some. Here the sample spans fewer than 150,000 clones, over 60% being singletons. The sequencing sample was made of PBMCs. The receptors were gathered from a woman between 45 and 65 years old in good health and CMV-seronegative.

The chain uses TRBV10-3 and TRBJ2-5, with D possibly TRBD2 on 6 matching bases. The J call could be wrong; TRBJ2-7 is a better fit for the DNA end. This CDR3 is built from 15 residues. CDR1 and CDR2 (germline): ENHRY, SYGVKD. The CDR3 is CAISDPIGGNYEQYF. In DNA, the CDR3 is TGTGCCATCAGTGACCCAATTGGAGGGAACTACGAGCAGTACTTC.

The V call is TRBV11-1, the J call TRBJ2-5, with 8 positions matching TRBD2. In germline, CDR1 is SGHAT, CDR2 FQDESV (reference sequence). The CDR3 totals 14 residues. V shed 5 bases, J shed 5 bases, and the junction held 7 bases outside the gene matches. In nucleotides, the CDR3 is TGTGCCAGCAGCATACGGGGGGGGCCGGAGACCCAGTACTTC. Translating it yields CASSIRGGPETQYF.

The rearrangement joins TRBV5-1 to TRBJ1-2, with TRBD1 matching 9 bases. The CDR3 length is 15 residues. CDR1 and CDR2 from the germline V gene are SGHRS and YFSETQ. Trimming removed 4 bases from V and 5 bases from J; junction bases left unmatched: 9. CDR3 nucleotides: TGCGCCAGCAGCGCGGAAGGGACAGGGCTTTATGGCTACACCTTC. Translation gives CASSAEGTGLYGYTF.

The V gene is TRBV19, the J gene TRBJ1-1; TRBD1 agrees at 8 bases. V shed 4 bases and J 4 bases; nucleotides not matched to a gene: 2. CDR3 length: 13 amino acids. Germline CDR1 and CDR2: LNHDA and SQIVND (reference sequence). The CDR3 sequence is CASSSQGATEAFF. The DNA of the CDR3 is TGTGCCAGTAGTAGTCAGGGGGCCACTGAAGCTTTCTTT.